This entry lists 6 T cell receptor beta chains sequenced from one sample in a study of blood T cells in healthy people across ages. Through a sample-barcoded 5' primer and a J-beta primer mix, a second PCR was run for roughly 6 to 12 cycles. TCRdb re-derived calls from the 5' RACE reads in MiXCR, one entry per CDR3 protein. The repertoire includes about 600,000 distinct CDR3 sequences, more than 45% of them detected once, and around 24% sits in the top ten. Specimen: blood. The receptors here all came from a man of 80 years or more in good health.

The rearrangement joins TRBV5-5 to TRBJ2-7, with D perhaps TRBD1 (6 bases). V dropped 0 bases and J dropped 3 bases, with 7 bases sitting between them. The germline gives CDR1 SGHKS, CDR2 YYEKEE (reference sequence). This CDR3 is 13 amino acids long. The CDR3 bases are TGTGCCAGCAGCTTGGTGGGACACTACGAGCAGTACTTC. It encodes CASSLVGHYEQYF.

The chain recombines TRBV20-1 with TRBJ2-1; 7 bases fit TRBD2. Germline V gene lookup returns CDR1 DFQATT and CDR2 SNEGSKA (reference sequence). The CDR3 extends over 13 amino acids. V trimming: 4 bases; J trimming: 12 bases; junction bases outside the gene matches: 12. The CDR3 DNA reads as TGCAGTGCTACCCGAACCCACCTAGCGGCGCAGTTCTTC. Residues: CSATRTHLAAQFF.

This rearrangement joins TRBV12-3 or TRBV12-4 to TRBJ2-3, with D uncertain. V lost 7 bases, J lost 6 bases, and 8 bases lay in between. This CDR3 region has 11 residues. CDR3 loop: CASTPRDTQYF. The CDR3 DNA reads TGTGCCAGCACCCCGCGGGATACGCAGTATTTT.

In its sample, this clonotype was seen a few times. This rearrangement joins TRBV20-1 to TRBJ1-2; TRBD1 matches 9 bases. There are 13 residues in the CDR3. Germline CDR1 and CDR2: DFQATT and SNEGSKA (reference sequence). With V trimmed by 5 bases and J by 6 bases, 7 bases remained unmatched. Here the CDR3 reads CSASWGQGDGYTF. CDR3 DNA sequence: TGCAGTGCTTCCTGGGGACAGGGAGATGGCTACACCTTC.

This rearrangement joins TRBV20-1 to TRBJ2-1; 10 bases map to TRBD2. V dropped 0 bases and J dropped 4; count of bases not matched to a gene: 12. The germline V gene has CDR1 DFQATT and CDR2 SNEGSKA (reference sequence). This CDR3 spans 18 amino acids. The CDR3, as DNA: TGCAGTGCTAGAGAGGTGGCCCCGAGCGGGGGGGGTTACAATGAGCAGTTCTTC. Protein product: CSAREVAPSGGGYNEQFF.

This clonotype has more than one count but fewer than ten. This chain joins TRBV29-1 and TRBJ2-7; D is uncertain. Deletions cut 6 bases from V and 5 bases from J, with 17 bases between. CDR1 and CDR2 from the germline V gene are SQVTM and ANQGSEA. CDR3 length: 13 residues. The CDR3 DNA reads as TGCAGCGTCCGTGCAGGTGGCAGTCACGAGCAGTACTTC. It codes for CSVRAGGSHEQYF.